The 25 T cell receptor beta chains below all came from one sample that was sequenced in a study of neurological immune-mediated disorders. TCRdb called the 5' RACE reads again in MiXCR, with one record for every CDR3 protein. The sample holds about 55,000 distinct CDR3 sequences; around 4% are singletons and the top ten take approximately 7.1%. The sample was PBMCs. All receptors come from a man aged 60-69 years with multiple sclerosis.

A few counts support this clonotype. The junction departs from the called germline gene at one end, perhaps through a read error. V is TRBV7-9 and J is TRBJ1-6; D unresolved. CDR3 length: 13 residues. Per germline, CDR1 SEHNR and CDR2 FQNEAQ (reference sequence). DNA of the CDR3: TGTGCCAGCAGTGACGGAGAAAATTCAACCCTCAACTTT. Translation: CASSDGENSTLNF.

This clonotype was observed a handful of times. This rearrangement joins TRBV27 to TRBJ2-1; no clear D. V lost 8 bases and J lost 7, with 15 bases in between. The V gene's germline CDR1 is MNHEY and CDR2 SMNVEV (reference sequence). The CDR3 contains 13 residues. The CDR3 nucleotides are TGTGCCAGCCTACTCGTGGGGTCGAATGAGCAGTTCTTC. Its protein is CASLLVGSNEQFF.

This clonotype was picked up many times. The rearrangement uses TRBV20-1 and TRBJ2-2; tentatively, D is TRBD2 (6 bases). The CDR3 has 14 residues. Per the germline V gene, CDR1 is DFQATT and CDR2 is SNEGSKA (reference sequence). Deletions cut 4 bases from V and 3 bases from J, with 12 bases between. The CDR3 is CSANGRDYTGELFF. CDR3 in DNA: TGCAGTGCTAATGGGCGGGATTACACCGGGGAGCTGTTTTTT.

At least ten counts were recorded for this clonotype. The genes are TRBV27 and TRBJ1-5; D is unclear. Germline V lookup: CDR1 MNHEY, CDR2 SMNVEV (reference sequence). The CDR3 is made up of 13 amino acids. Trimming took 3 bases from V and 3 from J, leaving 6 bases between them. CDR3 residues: CASSFQNNQPQHF. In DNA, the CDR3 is TGTGCCAGCAGTTTCCAGAACAATCAGCCCCAGCATTTT.

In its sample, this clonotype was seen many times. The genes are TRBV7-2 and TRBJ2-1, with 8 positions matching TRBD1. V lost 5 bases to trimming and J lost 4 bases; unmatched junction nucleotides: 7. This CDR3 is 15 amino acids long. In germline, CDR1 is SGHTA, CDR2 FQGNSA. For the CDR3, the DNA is TGTGCCAGCAGCCCCCGGAACAGGGGGTACAATGAGCAGTTCTTC. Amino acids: CASSPRNRGYNEQFF. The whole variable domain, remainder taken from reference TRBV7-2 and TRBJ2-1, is GAGVSQSPSNKVTEKGKDVELRCDPISGHTALYWYRQSLGQGLEFLIYFQGNSAPDKSGLPSDRFSAERTGGSVSTLTIQRTQQEDSAVYLCASSPRNRGYNEQFFGPGTRLTVL.

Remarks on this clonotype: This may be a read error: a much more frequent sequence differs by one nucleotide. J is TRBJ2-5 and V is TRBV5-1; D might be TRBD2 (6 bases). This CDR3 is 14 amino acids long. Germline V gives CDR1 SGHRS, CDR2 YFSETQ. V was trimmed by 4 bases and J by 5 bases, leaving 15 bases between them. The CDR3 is CASSPGKGRETQYF. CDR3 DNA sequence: TGCGCCAGCAGCCCCGGAAAGGGGAGGGAGACCCAGTACTTC.

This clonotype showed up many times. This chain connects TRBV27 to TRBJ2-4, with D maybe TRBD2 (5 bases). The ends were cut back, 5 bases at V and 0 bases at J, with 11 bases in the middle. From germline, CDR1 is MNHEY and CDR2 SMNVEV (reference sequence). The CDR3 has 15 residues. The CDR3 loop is CASSPRAGAKNIQYF. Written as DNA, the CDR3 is TGTGCCAGCAGTCCCCGGGCGGGAGCCAAAAACATTCAGTACTTC.

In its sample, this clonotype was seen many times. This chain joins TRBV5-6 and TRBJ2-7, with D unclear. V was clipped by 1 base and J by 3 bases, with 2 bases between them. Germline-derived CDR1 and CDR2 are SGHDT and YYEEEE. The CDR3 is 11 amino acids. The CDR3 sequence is CASSLFYEQYF. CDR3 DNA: TGTGCCAGCAGCTTGTTCTACGAGCAGTACTTC.

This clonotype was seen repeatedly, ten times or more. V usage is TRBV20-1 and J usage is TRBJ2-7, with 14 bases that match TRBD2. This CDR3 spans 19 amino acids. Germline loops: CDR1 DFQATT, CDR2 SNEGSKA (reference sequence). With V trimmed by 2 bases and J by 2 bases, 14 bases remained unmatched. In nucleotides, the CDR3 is TGCAGTGCTAGATTCGTTCTTGGACTAGCGGGAGGACGCCCCTACGAGCAGTACTTC. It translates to CSARFVLGLAGGRPYEQYF.

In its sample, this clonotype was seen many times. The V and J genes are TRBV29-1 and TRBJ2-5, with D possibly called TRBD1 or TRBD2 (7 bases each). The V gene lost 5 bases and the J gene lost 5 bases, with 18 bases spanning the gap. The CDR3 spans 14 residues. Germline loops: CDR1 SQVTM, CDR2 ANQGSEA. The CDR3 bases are TGCAGCGTTAAAGGGGGCAGGGGAGGGGAGACCCAGTACTTC. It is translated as CSVKGGRGGETQYF. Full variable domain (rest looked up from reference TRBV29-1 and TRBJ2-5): SAVISQKPSRDICQRGTSLTIQCQVDSQVTMMFWYRQQPGQSLTLIATANQGSEATYESGFVIDKFPISRPNLTFSTLTVSNMSPEDSSIYLCSVKGGRGGETQYFGPGTRLLVL.

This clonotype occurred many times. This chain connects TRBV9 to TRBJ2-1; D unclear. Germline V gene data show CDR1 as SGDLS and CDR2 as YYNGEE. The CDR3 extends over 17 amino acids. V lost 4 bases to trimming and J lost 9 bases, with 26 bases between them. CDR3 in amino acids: CASSPRWGSIKNPEQFF. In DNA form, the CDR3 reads TGTGCCAGCAGCCCCCGATGGGGTAGTATCAAAAATCCTGAGCAGTTCTTC.

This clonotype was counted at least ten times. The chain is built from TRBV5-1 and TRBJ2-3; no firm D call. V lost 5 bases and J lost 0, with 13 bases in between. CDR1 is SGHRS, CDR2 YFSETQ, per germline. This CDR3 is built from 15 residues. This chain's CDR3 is CASRERKPSTDTQYF. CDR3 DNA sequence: TGCGCCAGCAGGGAGAGAAAACCTAGCACAGATACGCAGTATTTT.

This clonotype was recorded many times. The CDR3: CSARARDRRGGYTF. CDR3 sequence (DNA): TGCAGTGCTAGAGCCCGGGACCGGCGGGGTGGCTACACCTTC. The gene calls are TRBV20-1 and TRBJ1-2; possible D gene TRBD1, 5 bases. This CDR3 is 14 amino acids long. The germline V gene encodes CDR1 DFQATT and CDR2 SNEGSKA (reference sequence). V was pared by 1 base and J by 7 bases, with 16 bases between.

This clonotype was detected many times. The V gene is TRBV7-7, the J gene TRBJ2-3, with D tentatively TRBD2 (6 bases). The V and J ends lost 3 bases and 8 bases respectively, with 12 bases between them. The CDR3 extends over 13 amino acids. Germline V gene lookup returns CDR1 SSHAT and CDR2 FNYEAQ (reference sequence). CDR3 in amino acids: CASSFRAEGTQYF. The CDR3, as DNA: TGTGCCAGCAGCTTCCGGGCGGAGGGTACGCAGTATTTT.

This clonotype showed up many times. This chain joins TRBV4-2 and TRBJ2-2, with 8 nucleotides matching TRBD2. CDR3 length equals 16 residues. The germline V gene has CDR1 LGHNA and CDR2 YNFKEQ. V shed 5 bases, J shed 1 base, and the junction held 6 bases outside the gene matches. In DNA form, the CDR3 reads TGTGCCAGCAGCGATACTAGCGGAAAGAACACCGGGGAGCTGTTTTTT. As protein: CASSDTSGKNTGELFF.

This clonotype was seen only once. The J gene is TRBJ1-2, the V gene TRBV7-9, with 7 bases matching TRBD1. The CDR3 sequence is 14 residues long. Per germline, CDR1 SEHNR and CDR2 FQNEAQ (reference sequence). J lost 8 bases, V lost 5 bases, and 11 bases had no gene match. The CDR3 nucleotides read TGTGCCAGCAGCGTCCCTGACAGGGCCTGGGGCTACACCTTC. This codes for CASSVPDRAWGYTF.

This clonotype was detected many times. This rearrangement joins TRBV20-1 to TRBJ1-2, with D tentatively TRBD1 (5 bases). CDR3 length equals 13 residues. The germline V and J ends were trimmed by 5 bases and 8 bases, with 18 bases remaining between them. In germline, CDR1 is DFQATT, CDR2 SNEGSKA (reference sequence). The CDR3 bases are TGCAGTGCTCCCGGGGGGACGGAGTTAGGCTACACCTTC. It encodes CSAPGGTELGYTF.

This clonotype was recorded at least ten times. The DNA of the CDR3 is TGTGCCACCAGTGATCCGGGCTCTGGAAACACCATATATTTT. Translation gives CATSDPGSGNTIYF. The V gene is TRBV24-1, the J gene TRBJ1-3; D remains unclear. V lost 3 bases and J lost 0, with 5 bases in between. The CDR3 covers 14 residues. Germline-derived CDR1 and CDR2 are KGHDR and SFDVKD.

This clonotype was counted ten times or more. For the CDR3, the DNA is TGTGCCAGCAGCGGGGGGACAAGTGGAAATGAAAAACTGTTTTTT. Translated, it gives CASSGGTSGNEKLFF. The rearrangement links TRBV9 to TRBJ1-4; D perhaps matches TRBD1 (6 bases). The V gene lost 3 bases and the J gene lost 5 bases, with 14 bases spanning the gap. This CDR3 has 15 residues. Germline V gives CDR1 SGDLS, CDR2 YYNGEE.

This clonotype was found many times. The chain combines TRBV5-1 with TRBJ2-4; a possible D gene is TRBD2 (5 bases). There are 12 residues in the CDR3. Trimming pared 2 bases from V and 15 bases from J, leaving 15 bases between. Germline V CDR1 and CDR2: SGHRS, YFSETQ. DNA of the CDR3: TGCGCCAGCAGCTTAACCGGGGTCGCCGGGTACTTC. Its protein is CASSLTGVAGYF.

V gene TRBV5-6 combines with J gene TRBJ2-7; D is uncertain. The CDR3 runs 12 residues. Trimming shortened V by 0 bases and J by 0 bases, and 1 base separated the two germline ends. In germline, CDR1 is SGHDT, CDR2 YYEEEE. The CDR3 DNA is TGTGCCAGCAGCTTGGCCTCCTACGAGCAGTACTTC. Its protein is CASSLASYEQYF.

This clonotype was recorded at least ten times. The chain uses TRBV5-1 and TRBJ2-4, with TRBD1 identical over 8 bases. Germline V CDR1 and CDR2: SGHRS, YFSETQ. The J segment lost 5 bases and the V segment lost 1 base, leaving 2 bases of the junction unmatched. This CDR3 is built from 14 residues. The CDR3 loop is CASSLSGGENIQYF. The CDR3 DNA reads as TGCGCCAGCAGCTTGTCAGGGGGCGAAAACATTCAGTACTTC.

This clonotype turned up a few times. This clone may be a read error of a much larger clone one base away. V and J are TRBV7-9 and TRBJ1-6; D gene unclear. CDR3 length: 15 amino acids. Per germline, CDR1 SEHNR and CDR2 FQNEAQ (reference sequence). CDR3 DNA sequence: TGTGCCAGCAGCCAACTGCGGGGATCGAATTCACCCCTCAACTTT. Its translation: CASSQLRGSNSPLNF. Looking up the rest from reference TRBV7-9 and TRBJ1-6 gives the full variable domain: DTGVSQNPRHKITKRGQNVTFRCDPISEHNRLYWYRQTLGQGPEFLTYFQNEAQLEKSRLLSDRFSAERPKGSFSTLEIQRTEQGDSAMYLCASSQLRGSNSPLNFGNGTRLTVT.

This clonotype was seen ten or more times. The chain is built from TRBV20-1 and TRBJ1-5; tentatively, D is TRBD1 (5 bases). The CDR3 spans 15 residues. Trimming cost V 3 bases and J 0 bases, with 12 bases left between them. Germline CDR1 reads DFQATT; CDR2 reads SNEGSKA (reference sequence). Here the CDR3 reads CSASEDTYSNQPQHF. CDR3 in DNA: TGCAGTGCTAGTGAGGACACTTATAGCAATCAGCCCCAGCATTTT.

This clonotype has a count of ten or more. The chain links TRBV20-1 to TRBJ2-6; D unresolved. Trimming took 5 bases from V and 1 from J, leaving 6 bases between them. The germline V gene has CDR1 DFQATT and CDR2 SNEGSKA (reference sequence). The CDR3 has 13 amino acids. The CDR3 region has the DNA TGCAGTGCTGTGGGTTCTGGGGCCAACGTCCTGACTTTC. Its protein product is CSAVGSGANVLTF.